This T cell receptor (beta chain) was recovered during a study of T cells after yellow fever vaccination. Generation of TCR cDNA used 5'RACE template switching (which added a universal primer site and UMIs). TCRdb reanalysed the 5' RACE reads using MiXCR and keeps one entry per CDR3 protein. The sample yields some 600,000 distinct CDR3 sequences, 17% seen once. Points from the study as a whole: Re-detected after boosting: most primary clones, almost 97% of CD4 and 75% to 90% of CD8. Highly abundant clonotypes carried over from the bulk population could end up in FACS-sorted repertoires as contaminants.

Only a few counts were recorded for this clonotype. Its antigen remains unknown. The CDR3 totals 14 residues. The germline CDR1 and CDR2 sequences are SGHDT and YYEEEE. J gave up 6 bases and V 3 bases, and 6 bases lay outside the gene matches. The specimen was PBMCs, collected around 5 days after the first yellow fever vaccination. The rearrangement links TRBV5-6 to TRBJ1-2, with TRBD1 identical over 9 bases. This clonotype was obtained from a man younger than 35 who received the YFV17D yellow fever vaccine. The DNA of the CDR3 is TGTGCCAGCAGCTCCGGACAGGGGCGTCATGGCTACACCTTC. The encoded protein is CASSSGQGRHGYTF.